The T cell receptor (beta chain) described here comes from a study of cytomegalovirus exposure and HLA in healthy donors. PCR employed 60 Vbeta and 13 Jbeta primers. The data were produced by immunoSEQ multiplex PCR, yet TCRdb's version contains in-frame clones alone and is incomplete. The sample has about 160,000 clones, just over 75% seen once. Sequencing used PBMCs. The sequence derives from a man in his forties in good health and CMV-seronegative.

The CDR3 sequence: CASSLAATATDTQYF. The CDR3 nucleotides read TGTGCCAGCAGCTTAGCCGCGACTGCCACAGATACGCAGTATTTT. This chain connects TRBV7-2 to TRBJ2-3; D not resolved. The length of the CDR3 is 15 residues. Germline lookup yields CDR1 SGHTA and CDR2 FQGNSA. The ends were cut back, 0 bases at V and 2 bases at J, with 9 bases in the middle. Variable domain in full (rest from reference TRBV7-2 and TRBJ2-3): GAGVSQSPSNKVTEKGKDVELRCDPISGHTALYWYRQSLGQGLEFLIYFQGNSAPDKSGLPSDRFSAERTGGSVSTLTIQRTQQEDSAVYLCASSLAATATDTQYFGPGTRLTVL.